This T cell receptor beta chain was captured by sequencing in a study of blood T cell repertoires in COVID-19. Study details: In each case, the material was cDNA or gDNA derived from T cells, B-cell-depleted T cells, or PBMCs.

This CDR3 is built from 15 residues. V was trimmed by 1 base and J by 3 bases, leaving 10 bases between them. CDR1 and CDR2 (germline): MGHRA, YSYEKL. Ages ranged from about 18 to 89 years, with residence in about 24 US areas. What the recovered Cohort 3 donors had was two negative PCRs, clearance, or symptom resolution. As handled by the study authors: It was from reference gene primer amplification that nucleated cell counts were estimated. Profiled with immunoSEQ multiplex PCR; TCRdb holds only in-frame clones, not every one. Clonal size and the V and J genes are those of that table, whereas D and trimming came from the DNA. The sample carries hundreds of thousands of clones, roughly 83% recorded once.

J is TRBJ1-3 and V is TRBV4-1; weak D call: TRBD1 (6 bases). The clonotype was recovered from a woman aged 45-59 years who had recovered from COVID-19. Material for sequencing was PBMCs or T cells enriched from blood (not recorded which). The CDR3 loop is CASSQAQGSGNTIYF. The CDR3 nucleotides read TGCGCCAGCAGCCAAGCACAGGGTAGTGGAAACACCATATATTTT.